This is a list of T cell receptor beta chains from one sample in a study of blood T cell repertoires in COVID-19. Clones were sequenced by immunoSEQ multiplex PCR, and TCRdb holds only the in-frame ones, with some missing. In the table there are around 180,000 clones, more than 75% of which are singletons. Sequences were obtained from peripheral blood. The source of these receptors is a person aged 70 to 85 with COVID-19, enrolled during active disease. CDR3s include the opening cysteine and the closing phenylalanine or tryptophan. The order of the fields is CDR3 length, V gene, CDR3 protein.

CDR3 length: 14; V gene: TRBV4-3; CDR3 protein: CASSQDSSGNTIYF
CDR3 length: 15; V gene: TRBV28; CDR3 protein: CASSLVQNSNQPQHF
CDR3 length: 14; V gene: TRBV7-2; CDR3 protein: CASTVPGHFNEQYF
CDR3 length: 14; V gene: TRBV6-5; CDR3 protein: CASSYSSGDYGYTF
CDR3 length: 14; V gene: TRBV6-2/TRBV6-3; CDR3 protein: CASSFQSYSYEQYF
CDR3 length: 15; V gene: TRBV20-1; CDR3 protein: CSASALAGSADTQYF
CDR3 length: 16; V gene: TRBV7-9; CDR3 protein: CASSLLTSGGTDTQYF
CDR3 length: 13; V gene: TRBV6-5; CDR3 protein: CASMWQGDYGYTF
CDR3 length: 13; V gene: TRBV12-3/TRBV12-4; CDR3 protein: CASSGRVNQPQHF
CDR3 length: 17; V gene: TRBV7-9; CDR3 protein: CASNSPLDDRGGEKLFF
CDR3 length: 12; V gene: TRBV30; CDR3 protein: CAWGQAPYEQYF
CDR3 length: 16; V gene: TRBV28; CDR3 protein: CASRLTGTSGSYEQYF
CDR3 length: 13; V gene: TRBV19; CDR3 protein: CASSMEAGETQYF
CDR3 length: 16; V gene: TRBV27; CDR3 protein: CASSARLAGGTNEQFF
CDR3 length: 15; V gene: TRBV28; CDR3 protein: CASSLWAGNSYEQYF
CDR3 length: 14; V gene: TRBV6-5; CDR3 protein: CASRGGAYNSPLHF
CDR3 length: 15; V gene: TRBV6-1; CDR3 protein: CASSEMGTANQPQHF
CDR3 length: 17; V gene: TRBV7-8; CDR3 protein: CASSLALRDSGANVLTF
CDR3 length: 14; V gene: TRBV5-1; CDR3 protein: CASGQQGQTYEQYF
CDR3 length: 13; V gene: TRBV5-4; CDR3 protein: CASRSPSTDTQYF
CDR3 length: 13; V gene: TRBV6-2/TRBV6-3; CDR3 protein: CASSIAGIYEQYF
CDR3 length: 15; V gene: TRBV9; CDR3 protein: CASSPGTGSYQPQHF
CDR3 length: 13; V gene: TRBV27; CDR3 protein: CASSSSGRLEAFF
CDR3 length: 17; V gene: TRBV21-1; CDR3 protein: CASSPQGVESSYNEQFF
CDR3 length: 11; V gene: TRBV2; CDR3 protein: CASRDYNEQFF
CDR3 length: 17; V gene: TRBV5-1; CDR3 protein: CASSLFPSSTGVDGYTF
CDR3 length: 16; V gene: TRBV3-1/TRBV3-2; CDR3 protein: CASSQPAGPTNEKLFF
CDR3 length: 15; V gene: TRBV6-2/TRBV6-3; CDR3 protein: CASSSDRVHRDTQYF
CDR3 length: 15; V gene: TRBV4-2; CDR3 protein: CASSRIARTNNEQFF
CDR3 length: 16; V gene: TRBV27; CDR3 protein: CASSSIYNREHQPQHF
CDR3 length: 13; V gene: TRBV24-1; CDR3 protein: CATSDEGMNGYTF
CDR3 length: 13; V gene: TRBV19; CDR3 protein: CASRDSLNSPLHF
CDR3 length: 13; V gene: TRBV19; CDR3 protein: CASHTETGNTIYF
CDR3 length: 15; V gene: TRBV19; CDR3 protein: CASSPPPAGWEDYTF
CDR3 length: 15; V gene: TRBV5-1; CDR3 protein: CASSLENREYQPQHF
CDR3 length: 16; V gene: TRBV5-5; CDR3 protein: CASSSPDRELSYEQYF
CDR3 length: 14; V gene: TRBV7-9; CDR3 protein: CASSSGGNTDTQYF
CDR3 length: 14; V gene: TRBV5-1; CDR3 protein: CASTMGTANEKLFF
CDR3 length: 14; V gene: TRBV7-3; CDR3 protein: CASSPTGVGGTIYF
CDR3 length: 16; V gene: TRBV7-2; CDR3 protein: CASSYRGGVRSTEAFF
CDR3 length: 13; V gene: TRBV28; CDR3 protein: CASSPTSSYEQYF
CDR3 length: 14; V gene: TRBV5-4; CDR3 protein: CASKRTSGYNEQFF
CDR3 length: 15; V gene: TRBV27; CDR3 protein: CASSFAGLAGYEQYF
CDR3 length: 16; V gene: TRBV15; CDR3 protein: CATSRDLDRDFRPQHF
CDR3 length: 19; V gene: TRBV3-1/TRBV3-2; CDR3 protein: CASSQSYPGNVGGTDTQYF
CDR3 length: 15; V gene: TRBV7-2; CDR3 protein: CASSLRSLTTDTQYF
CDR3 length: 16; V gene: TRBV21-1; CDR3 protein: CASKENSGRIQETQYF
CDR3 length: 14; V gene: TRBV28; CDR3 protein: CASTRGYSNQPQHF
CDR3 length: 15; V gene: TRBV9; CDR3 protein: CASSPRVQGYYEQYF
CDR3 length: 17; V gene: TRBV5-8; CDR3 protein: CASSLWPSGVSQETQYF
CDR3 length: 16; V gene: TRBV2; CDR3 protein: CASSFEAGGTDKKQFF
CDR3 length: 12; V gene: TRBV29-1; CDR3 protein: CSVVDRAYGYTF
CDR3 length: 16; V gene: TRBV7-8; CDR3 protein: CASSHRPGQAPYEQYF
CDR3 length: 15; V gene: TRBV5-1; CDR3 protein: CASSPEGVVAYGYTF
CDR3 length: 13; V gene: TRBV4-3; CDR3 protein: CASSQDLERRQYF
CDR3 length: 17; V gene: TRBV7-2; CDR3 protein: CASSFRVLAGNTGELFF
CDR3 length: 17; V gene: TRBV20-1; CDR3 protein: CSASTGQVLPPNQPQHF
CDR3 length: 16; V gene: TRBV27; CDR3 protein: CASRPPGGQGFLEQYF
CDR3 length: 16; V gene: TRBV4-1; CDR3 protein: CASSSRLAGGGDTQYF
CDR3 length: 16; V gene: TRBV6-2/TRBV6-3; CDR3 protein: CASSSVATSGTGELFF